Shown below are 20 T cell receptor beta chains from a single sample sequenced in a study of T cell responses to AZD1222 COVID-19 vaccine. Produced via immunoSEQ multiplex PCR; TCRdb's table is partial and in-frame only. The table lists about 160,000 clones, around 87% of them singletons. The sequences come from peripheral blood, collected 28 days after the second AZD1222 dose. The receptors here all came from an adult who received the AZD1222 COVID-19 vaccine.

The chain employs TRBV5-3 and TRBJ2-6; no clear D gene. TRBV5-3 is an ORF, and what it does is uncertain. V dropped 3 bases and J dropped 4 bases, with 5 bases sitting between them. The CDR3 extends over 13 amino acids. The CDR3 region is CARSCGGANVLTF. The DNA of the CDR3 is TGTGCCAGAAGCTGTGGAGGGGCCAACGTCCTGACTTTC.

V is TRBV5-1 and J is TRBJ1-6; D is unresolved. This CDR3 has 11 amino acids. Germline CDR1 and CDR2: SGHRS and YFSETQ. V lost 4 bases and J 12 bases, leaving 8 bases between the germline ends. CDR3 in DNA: TGCGCCAGCAGCCAAGATGGACCCCTCCACTTT. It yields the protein CASSQDGPLHF. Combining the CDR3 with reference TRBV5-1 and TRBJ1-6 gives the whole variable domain KAGVTQTPRYLIKTRGQQVTLSCSPISGHRSVSWYQQTPGQGLQFLFEYFSETQRNKGNFPGRFSGRQFSNSRSEMNVSTLELGDSALYLCASSQDGPLHFGNGTRLTVT.

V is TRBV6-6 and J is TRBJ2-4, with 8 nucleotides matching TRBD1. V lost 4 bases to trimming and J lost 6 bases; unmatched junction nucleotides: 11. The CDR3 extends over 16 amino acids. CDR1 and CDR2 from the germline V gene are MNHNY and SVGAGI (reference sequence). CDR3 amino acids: CASSSPRQGLGNIQYF. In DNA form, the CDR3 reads TGTGCCAGCAGTTCTCCCAGACAGGGGCTGGGAAACATTCAGTACTTC.

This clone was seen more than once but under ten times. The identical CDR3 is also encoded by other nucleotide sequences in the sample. The CDR3 loop reads CASSPRTGTGNTIYF. The CDR3 DNA reads as TGTGCCAGCAGCCCCCGGACAGGGACTGGAAACACCATATATTTT. The chain has TRBV7-9 and TRBJ1-3; 8 bases are a match to TRBD1. Trimming at V came to 5 bases and at J to 2 bases, leaving 5 bases not matched to a gene. Germline loops: CDR1 SEHNR, CDR2 FQNEAQ (reference sequence). The CDR3 covers 15 residues.

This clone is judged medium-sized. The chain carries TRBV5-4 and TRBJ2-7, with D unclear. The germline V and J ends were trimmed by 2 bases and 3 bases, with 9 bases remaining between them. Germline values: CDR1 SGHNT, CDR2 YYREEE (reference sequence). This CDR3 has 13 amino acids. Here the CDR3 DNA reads TGTGCCAGCAGCTTAACAAACGGCTACGAGCAGTACTTC. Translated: CASSLTNGYEQYF.

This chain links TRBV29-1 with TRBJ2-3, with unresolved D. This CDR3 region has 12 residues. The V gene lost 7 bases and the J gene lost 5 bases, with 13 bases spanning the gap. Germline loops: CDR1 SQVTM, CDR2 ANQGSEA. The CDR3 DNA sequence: TGCAGCGCCGGTCGAGGATTAGATACGCAGTATTTT. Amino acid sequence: CSAGRGLDTQYF.

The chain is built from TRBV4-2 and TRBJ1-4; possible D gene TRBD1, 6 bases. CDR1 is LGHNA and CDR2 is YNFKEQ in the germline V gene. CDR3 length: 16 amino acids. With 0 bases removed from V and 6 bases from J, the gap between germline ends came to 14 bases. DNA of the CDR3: TGTGCCAGCAGCCAAGAGCCGACGGGGGGCTATGAAAAACTGTTTTTT. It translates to CASSQEPTGGYEKLFF.

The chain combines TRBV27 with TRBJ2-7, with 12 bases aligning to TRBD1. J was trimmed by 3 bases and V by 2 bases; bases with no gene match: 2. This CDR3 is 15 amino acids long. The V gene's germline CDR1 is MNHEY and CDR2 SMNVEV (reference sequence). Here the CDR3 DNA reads TGTGCCAGCAGTTTAGGGACAGGGGGCTTCTACGAGCAGTACTTC. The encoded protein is CASSLGTGGFYEQYF.

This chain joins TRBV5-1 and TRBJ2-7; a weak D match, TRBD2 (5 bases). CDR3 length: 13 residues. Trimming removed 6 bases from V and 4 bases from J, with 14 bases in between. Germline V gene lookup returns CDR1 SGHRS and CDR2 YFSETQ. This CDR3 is CASNRGEGYEQYF. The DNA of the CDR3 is TGCGCCAGCAATCGGGGAGAGGGATACGAGCAGTACTTC.

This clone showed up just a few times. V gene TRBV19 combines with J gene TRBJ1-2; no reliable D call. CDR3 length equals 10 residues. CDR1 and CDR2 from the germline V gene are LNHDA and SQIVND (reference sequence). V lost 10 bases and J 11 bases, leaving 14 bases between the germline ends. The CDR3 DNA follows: TGTGCCAATCAGCAGATGAAGTACACCTTC. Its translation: CANQQMKYTF.

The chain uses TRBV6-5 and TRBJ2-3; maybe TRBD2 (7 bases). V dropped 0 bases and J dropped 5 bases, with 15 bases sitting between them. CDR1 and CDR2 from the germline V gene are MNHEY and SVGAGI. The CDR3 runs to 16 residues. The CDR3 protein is CASSYSIRGARDTQYF. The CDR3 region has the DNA TGTGCCAGCAGTTACTCGATCCGGGGGGCAAGAGATACGCAGTATTTT.

As DNA, the CDR3 is TGTGCCAGCAGTTACTATTCCGGGGGGAATCAGCCCCAGCATTTT. Its protein is CASSYYSGGNQPQHF. The rearrangement joins TRBV6-5 to TRBJ1-5; D possibly corresponds to TRBD1 (5 bases). In germline, CDR1 is MNHEY, CDR2 SVGAGI. Trimming shortened V by 1 base and J by 4 bases, and 11 bases separated the two germline ends. The CDR3 contains 15 residues.

CDR3 nucleotide sequence: TGTGCCAGCAGTTTTAGGCCAGGACACTACGAGCAGTACTTC. Protein product: CASSFRPGHYEQYF. The rearrangement joins TRBV27 to TRBJ2-7, with D possibly TRBD1 on 5 matching bases. Between the trimmed V and J ends, which lost 3 bases and 3 bases, there was a span of 12 bases. This CDR3 is built from 14 residues. Germline CDR1 MNHEY, CDR2 SMNVEV (reference sequence).

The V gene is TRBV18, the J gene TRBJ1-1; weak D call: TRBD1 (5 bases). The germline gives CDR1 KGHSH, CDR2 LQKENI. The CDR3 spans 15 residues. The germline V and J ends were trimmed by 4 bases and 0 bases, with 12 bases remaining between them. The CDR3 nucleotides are TGTGCCAGCTCACAAACAGGAGCTATGAACACTGAAGCTTTCTTT. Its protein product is CASSQTGAMNTEAFF.

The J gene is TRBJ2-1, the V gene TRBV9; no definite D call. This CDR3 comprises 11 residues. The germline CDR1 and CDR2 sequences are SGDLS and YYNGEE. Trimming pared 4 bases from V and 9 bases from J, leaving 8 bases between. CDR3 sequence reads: CASSWATEQFF. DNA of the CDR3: TGTGCCAGCAGCTGGGCCACTGAGCAGTTCTTC.

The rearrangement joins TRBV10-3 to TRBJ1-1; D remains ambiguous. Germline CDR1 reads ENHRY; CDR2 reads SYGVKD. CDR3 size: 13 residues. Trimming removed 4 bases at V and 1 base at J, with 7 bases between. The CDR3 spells CAISVRANTEAFF. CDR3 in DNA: TGTGCCATCAGTGTGAGGGCGAACACTGAAGCTTTCTTT.

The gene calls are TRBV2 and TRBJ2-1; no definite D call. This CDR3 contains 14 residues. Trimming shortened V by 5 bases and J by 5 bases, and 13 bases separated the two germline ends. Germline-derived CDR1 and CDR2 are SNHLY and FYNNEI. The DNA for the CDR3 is TGTGCCAGCAGTCCCTTCAAGACAAACAATGAGCAGTTCTTC. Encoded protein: CASSPFKTNNEQFF. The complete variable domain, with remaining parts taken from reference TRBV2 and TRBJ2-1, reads EPEVTQTPSHQVTQMGQEVILRCVPISNHLYFYWYRQILGQKVEFLVSFYNNEISEKSEIFDDQFSVERPDGSNFTLKIRSTKLEDSAMYFCASSPFKTNNEQFFGPGTRLTVL.

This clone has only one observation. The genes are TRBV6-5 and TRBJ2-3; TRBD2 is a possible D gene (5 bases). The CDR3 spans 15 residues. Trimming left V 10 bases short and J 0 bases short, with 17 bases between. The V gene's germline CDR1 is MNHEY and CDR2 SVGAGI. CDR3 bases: TGTGCCACCCTGCGGGCGGTGGGGAGCACAGATACGCAGTATTTT. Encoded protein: CATLRAVGSTDTQYF.

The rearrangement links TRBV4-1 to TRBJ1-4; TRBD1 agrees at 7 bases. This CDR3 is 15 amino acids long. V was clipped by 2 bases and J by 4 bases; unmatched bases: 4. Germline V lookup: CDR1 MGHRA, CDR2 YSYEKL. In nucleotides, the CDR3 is TGCGCCAGCAGCCAAACCGGGACAGTTAATGAAAAACTGTTTTTT. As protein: CASSQTGTVNEKLFF.

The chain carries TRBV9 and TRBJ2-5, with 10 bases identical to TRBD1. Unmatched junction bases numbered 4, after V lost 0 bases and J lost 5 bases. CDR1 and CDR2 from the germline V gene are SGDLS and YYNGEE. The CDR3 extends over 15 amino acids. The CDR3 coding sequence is TGTGCCAGCAGCGTAGTAGGGACAGGGGTCGAGACCCAGTACTTC. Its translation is CASSVVGTGVETQYF.